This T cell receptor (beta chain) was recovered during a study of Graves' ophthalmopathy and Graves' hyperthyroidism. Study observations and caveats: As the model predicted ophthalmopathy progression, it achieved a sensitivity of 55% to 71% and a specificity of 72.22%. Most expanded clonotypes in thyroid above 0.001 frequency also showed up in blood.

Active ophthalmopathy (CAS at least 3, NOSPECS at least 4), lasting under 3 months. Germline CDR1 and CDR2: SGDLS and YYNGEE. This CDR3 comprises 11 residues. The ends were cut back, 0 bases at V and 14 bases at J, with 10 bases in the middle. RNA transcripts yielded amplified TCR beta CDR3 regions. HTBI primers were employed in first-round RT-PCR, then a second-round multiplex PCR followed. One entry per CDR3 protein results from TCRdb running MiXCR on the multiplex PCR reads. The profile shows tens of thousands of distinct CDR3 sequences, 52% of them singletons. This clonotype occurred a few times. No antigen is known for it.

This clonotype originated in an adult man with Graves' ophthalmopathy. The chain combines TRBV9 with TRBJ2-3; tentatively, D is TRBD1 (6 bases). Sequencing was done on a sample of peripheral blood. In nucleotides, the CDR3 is TGTGCCAGCAGCGTAGGGGACAATATGTATTTT. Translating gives CASSVGDNMYF.